This T cell receptor beta chain was found in a study of molecular identifiers for immune sequencing clone quantification. Study-level results: The share of molecules held by clones above 20 RNA copies was over 97% in effector cells and under 1% in naive cells.

This clonotype was found a few times. Its antigen is currently unknown. Losses at the gene ends were 8 bases for V and 4 bases for J; bases not matched to a gene: 11. The CDR3 contains 15 residues. CDR1 is MNHEY, CDR2 SVGEGT, per germline. TCRdb ran MiXCR on the PCR reads and lists one entry per CDR3 protein. The data hold about half a million distinct CDR3 sequences, with 20% to 25% observed a single time. In the sort, naive CD8 T cells were defined as CD8+CD4-CCR7+CD45RA+. The TCR comes from a human donor in good health. Some libraries in this study had Jurkat cell RNA spiked in. Material: naive CD8+ T cells from blood, with Jurkat cell RNA spiked in. Subset indicated: FACS-sorted CD8+CD4-CCR7+CD45RA+ naive T cells. The chain recombines TRBV6-2 or TRBV6-3 with TRBJ2-1, with 7 bases matching TRBD2. The chain's CDR3 is CASSISLAEYNEQFF. The CDR3 DNA follows: TGTGCCAGCTCAATATCTCTAGCGGAGTACAATGAGCAGTTCTTC.